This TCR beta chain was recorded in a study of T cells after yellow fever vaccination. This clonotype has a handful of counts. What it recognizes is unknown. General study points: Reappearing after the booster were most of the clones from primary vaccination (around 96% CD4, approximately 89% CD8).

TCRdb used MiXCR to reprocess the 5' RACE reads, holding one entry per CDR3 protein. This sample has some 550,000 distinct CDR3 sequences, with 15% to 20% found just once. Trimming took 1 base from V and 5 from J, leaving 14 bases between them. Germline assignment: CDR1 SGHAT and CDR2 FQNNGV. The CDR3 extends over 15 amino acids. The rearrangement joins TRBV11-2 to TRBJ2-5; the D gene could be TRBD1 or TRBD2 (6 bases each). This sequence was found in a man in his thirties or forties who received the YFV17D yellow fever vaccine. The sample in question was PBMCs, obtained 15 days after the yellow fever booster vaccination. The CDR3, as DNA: TGTGCCAGCAGCTTAGGAGTCGGGGGCTCGGAGACCCAGTACTTC. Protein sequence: CASSLGVGGSETQYF.